The present entry profiles one TCR beta chain with its context. Looked up from germline, CDR1 is MNHEY and CDR2 is SMNVEV (reference sequence). The CDR3 is 13 amino acids. The V end lost 1 base, the J end lost 6 bases, and 4 bases lay between the germline ends. The sample comes from a study of blood T cell repertoires in COVID-19. Using immunoSEQ multiplex PCR, the repertoire was profiled, and TCRdb retains in-frame clones only, with some absent. The sample records just over 150,000 clones, about 80% being singletons. The receptor was isolated from a woman older than 75 with acute or convalescent COVID-19. Material for sequencing was peripheral blood. V gene TRBV27 combines with J gene TRBJ1-6; D is undetermined. DNA of the CDR3: TGTGCCAGCAGTTTATACAGTAATTCACCCCTCCACTTT. It specifies CASSLYSNSPLHF.